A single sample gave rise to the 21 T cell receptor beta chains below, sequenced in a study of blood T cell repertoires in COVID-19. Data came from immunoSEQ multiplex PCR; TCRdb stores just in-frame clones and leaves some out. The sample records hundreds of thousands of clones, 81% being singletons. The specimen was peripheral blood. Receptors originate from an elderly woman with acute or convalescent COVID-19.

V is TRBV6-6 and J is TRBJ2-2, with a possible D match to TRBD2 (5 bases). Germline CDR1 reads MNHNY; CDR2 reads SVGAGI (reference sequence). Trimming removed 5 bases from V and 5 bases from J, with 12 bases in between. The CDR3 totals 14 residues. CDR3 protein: CASSDPPGTGELFF. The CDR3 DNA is TGTGCCAGCAGTGATCCTCCGGGAACCGGGGAGCTGTTTTTT.

The CDR3 DNA is TGTGCTGCGAGCGCAGGACAGTGGGGACCCCTAATGAACACTGAAGCTTTCTTT. Amino acids: CAASAGQWGPLMNTEAFF. J is TRBJ1-1 and V is TRBV30; tentative D call: TRBD1 (6 bases). CDR1 and CDR2 (germline): GTSNPN, SVGIG (reference sequence). There are 18 residues in the CDR3.

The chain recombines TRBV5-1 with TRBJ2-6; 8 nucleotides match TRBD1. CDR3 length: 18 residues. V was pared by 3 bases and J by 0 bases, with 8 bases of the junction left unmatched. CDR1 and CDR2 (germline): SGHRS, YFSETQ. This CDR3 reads CASSSWTGPISGANVLTF. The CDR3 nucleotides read TGCGCCAGCAGCTCCTGGACAGGGCCAATCTCTGGGGCCAACGTCCTGACTTTC.

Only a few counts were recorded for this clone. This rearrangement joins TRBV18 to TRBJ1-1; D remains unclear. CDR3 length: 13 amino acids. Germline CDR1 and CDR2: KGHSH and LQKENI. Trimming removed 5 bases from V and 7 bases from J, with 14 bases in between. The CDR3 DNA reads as TGTGCCAGCTCATCTGAGGGAGATTTTGAAGCTTTCTTT. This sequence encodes CASSSEGDFEAFF.

The chain's CDR3 is CASSQDRRVDYGYTF. As DNA, the CDR3 is TGCGCCAGCAGCCAAGATCGGCGGGTTGACTATGGCTACACCTTC. The rearrangement uses TRBV4-1 and TRBJ1-2; D is unresolved. With 0 bases removed from V and 3 bases from J, the gap between germline ends came to 11 bases. Germline assignment: CDR1 MGHRA and CDR2 YSYEKL. This CDR3 has 15 amino acids.

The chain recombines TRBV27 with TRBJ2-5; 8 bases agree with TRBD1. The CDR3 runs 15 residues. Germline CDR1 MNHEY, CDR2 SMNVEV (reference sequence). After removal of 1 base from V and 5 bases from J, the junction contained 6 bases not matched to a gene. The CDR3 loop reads CASSLYRGAGETQYF. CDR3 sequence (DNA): TGTGCCAGCAGTTTATACAGGGGGGCTGGGGAGACCCAGTACTTC.

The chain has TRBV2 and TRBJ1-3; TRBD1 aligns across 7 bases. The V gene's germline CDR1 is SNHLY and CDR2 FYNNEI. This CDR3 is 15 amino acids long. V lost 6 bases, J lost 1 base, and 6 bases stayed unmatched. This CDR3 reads CASSPQGISGNTIYF. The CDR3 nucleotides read TGTGCCAGCAGCCCACAGGGGATTTCTGGAAACACCATATATTTT.

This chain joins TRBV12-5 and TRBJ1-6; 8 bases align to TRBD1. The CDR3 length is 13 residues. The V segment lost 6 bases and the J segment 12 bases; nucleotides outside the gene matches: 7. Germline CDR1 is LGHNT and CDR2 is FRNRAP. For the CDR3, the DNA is TGTGCTAGTGGAAAAGGACAGGGCGAACCCCTCCACTTT. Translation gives CASGKGQGEPLHF.

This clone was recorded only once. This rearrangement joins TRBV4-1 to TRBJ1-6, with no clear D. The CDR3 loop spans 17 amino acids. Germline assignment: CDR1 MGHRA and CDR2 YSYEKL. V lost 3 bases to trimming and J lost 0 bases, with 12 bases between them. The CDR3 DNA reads TGCGCCAGCAGCCAGGACCCCGGGAGCTCCTATAATTCACCCCTCCACTTT. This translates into CASSQDPGSSYNSPLHF.

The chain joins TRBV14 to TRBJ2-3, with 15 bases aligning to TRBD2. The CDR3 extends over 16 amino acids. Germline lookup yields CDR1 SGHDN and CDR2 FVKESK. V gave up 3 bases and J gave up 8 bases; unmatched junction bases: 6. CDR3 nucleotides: TGTGCCAGCAGCCAGGAAATGGGACTAGCGGGAGGTACGCAGTATTTT. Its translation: CASSQEMGLAGGTQYF.

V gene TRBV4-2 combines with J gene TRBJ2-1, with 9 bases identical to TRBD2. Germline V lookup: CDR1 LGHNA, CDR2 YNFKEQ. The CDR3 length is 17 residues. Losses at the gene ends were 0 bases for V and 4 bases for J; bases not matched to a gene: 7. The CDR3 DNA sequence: TGTGCCAGCAGCCAAGAGATGACTAGCGGAGCTTACAATGAGCAGTTCTTC. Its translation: CASSQEMTSGAYNEQFF.

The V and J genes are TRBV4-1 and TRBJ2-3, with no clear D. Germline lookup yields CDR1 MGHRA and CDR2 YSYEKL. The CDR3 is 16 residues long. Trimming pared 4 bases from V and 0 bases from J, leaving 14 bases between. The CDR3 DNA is TGCGCCAGCAGCCGCGGCGACCGTTTGAGCACAGATACGCAGTATTTT. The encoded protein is CASSRGDRLSTDTQYF.

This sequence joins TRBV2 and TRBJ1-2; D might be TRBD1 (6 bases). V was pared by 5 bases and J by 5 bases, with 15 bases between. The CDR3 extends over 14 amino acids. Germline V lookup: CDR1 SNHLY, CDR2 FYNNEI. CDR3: CASSPTGLLYGYTF. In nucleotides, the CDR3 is TGTGCCAGCAGTCCGACAGGTCTCTTATATGGCTACACCTTC.

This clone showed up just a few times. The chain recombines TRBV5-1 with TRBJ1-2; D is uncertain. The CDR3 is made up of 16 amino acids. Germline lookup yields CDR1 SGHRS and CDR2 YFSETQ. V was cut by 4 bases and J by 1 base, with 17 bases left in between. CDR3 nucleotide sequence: TGCGCCAGCAGCCCGAAAAAAAAACAGAATAACTATGGCTACACCTTC. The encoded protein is CASSPKKKQNNYGYTF.

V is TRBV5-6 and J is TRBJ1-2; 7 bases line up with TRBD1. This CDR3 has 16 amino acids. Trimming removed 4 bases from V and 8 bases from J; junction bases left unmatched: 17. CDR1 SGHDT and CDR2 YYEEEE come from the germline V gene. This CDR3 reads CASSPWHDRARGGYTF. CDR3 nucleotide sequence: TGTGCCAGCAGCCCATGGCATGACAGGGCTAGAGGCGGCTACACCTTC.

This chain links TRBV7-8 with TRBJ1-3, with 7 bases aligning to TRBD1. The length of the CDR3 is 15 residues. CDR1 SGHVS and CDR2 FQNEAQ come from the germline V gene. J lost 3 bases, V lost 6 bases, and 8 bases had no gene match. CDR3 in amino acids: CASSPGTVFGNTIYF. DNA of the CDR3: TGTGCCAGCAGTCCCGGGACAGTCTTTGGAAACACCATATATTTT.

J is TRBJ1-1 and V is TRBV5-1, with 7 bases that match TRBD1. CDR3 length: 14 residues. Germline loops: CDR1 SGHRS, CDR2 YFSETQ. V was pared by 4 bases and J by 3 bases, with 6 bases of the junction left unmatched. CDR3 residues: CASSESTGDTEAFF. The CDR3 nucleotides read TGCGCCAGCAGCGAAAGCACAGGGGACACTGAAGCTTTCTTT.

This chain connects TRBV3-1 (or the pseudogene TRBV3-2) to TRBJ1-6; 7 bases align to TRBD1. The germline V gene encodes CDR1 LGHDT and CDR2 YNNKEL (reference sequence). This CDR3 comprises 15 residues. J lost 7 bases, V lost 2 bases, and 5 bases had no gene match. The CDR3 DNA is TGTGCCAGCAGCCAACTCGGGACAGTAAATTCACCCCTCCACTTT. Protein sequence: CASSQLGTVNSPLHF.

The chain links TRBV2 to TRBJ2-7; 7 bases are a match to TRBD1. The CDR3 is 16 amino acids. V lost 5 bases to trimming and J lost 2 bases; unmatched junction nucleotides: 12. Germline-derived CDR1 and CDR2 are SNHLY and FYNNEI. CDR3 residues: CASSSTGTAPAYEQYF. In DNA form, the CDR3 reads TGTGCCAGCAGTTCCACTGGGACAGCTCCAGCCTACGAGCAGTACTTC. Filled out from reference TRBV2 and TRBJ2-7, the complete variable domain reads EPEVTQTPSHQVTQMGQEVILRCVPISNHLYFYWYRQILGQKVEFLVSFYNNEISEKSEIFDDQFSVERPDGSNFTLKIRSTKLEDSAMYFCASSSTGTAPAYEQYFGPGTRLTVT.

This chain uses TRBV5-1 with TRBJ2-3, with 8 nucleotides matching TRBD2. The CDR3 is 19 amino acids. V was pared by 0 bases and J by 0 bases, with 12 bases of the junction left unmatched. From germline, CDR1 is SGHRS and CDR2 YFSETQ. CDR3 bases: TGCGCCAGCAGCTTGGGCTCAAGCGGGGGAACCTCAAGCACAGATACGCAGTATTTT. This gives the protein CASSLGSSGGTSSTDTQYF.

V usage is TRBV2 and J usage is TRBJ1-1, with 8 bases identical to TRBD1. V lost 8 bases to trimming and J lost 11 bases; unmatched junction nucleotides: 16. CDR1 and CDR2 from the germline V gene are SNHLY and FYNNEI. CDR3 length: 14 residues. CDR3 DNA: TGTGCCAGCTGGAGGGACAGGCAATCCGGGGAGGCTTTCTTT. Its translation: CASWRDRQSGEAFF.